The clone carrying this T cell receptor beta chain showed up just a few times. The source of the sample is a study of naive and memory T cell subsets. The germline V and J ends were trimmed by 6 bases and 7 bases, with 22 bases remaining between them. The CDR3 is 16 residues long. The V gene's germline CDR1 is ENHRY and CDR2 SYGVKD. Two oligonucleotides, mixed equimolar, formed the beta constant-region primer covering TRBC1 and TRBC2. Each CDR3 protein gets one entry after TCRdb re-called the UMI-ligation and nested PCR reads with MiXCR. The profile shows roughly 21,000 distinct CDR3 sequences, approximately 10% of them singletons.

The V gene is TRBV10-3, the J gene TRBJ2-4; a weak D match, TRBD2 (5 bases). The TCR comes from a human donor in good health. Sequenced sample: central memory CD8+ T cells from blood. The CDR3 loop reads CAIRSSPQPTPNIQYF. DNA for the CDR3: TGTGCCATCAGGTCTAGCCCGCAGCCAACCCCGAACATTCAGTACTTC.